Listed below are T cell receptor beta chains from one sample, sequenced in a study of cytomegalovirus exposure and HLA in healthy donors. Profiled with immunoSEQ multiplex PCR; TCRdb holds only in-frame clones, not every one. The table lists 200,000 to 250,000 clones, around four fifths of them singletons. The sample taken for sequencing was PBMCs. These receptors came from a woman between 45 and 60 years old in good health and CMV-seropositive. CDR3s leave out the opening cysteine and the closing phenylalanine or tryptophan.

v_gene	len	j_gene	CDR3aa
TRBV27	10	TRBJ2-1	ASSSSSNEQF
TRBV5-1	12	TRBJ1-4	ASSTTTGNEKLF
TRBV7-3	13	TRBJ2-1	ASSLGGGLYNEQF
TRBV5-6	9	TRBJ1-5	ASSFQQPQH
TRBV6-1	13	TRBJ1-3	ASGTGVFSGNTIY
TRBV2	12	TRBJ2-6	ASRSIAGANVLT
TRBV5-1	14	TRBJ2-5	ASKLMGSGLEETQY
TRBV7-9	11	TRBJ2-5	ASSLGQDGAQY
TRBV5-4	13	TRBJ2-7	ASSLGDRSGEEQY
TRBV7-9	12	TRBJ1-4	ASSPKEDRRKLF
TRBV2	11	TRBJ2-1	ASSEGRWNEQF
TRBV29-1	15	TRBJ2-1	SVEVSDPGGPYNEQF
TRBV11-2	11	TRBJ1-2	ASSPLDSRRYT
TRBV5-1	11	TRBJ2-3	ASSLAPGQGAR
TRBV7-2	12	TRBJ1-2	ASSLGPADDGYT
TRBV6-1	8	TRBJ1-1	ASSKDKAF
TRBV9	12	TRBJ1-5	ASSLGQGLEPQH
TRBV11-1	12	TRBJ1-1	ASSGGHLDTEAF
TRBV7-2	13	TRBJ1-1	ASSLTGQMNTEAF
TRBV29-1	11	TRBJ2-3	SGRTGGADTQY
TRBV10-2	11	TRBJ1-6	ASSVAGNSPPH
TRBV6-6	12	TRBJ1-5	ASSYSSSNQPQH
TRBV5-6	13	TRBJ2-5	ASSYSGGAQETQY
TRBV28	13	TRBJ1-5	ASTLTGGMNQPQH
TRBV19	12	TRBJ1-3	ASKAGGSGNTIY
TRBV15	13	TRBJ2-3	ATRIWGGTTDTQY
TRBV6-1	13	TRBJ2-7	ASSEQAGGNYEQY
TRBV7-3	14	TRBJ2-3	ASSHSAGVLTDTQY
TRBV7-9	15	TRBJ2-7	ASSLAASSTRDYEQY
TRBV6-6	12	TRBJ1-5	ASSSRGTRGPQH
TRBV6-1	11	TRBJ2-7	ASLRGPSYEQY
TRBV2	14	TRBJ2-2	ASRIRRGEGTGELF
TRBV28	12	TRBJ2-7	ASRNQGSIYEQY
TRBV19	14	-	ASSPRLMGGRYEQY
TRBV9	14	TRBJ1-6	ASSGSPSSYNSPLH
TRBV19	13	TRBJ1-2	ASSITGGRGYGYT